These T cell receptor beta chains were read from a single sample in a study of T cell responses to AZD1222 COVID-19 vaccine. TCRdb's table, derived via immunoSEQ multiplex PCR, lists solely in-frame clones and lacks some. This sample has approximately 140,000 clones, with 90% found just once. Specimen: peripheral blood, collected 28 days after the second AZD1222 dose. These receptors originate from an adult who received the AZD1222 COVID-19 vaccine. Each CDR3 is given with its conserved first and last residue. A D gene is named only where the DNA matches it firmly. Size tells how often a clone was seen (once, few, many) or the class of an expanded clone, and some rows leave it out.

d_gene	abundance	v_gene	j_gene	CDR3nt	CDR3aa
.	few	TRBV4-2	TRBJ2-2	TGTGCCAGCAGCCAAGAAGGGTCCGGGGAGCTGTTTTTT	CASSQEGSGELFF
.	.	TRBV19	TRBJ1-5	TGTGCCAGTAGTATGTCCCCCAGGTATGTGCAGCCCCAGCATTTT	CASSMSPRYVQPQHF
.	once	TRBV27	TRBJ1-1	TGTGCCAGCAGTTGGGGCCTGGGAACTGAAGCTTTCTTT	CASSWGLGTEAFF
TRBD1	.	TRBV7-8	TRBJ1-1	TGTGCCAGCTCGTTCTTAGGGACAGGGGGCGAGGCTTTCTTT	CASSFLGTGGEAFF
.	.	TRBV5-4	TRBJ2-1	TGTGCCAGCAGCTTGGCCCCTTCCGGGGATGAGCAGTTCTTC	CASSLAPSGDEQFF
.	.	TRBV28	TRBJ1-5	TGTGCCAGCAATCCCAGGGCGGGTGGCAATCAGCCCCAGCATTTT	CASNPRAGGNQPQHF
.	.	TRBV5-5	TRBJ2-7	TGTGCCAGCAGTAATCACCTATCCGAGCAGTACTTC	CASSNHLSEQYF
TRBD1	.	TRBV7-2	TRBJ1-6	TGTGCCAGCAGCTTAGGACAGGGAGGGTCACCCCTCCACTTT	CASSLGQGGSPLHF
.	.	TRBV29-1	TRBJ2-1	TGCAGGGCGGCAGGCGTCTACAATGAGCAGTTCTTC	CRAAGVYNEQFF
TRBD2	.	TRBV15	TRBJ2-7	TGTGCCACCAGCAGAGATCTAGCTAGCGGGACCTACGAGCAGTACTTC	CATSRDLASGTYEQYF
.	once	TRBV28	TRBJ1-1	TGTGCCAGCAGTAGCGGGGAGGTCCGTATGAACACTGAAGCTTTCTTT	CASSSGEVRMNTEAFF
.	.	TRBV2	TRBJ2-1	TGTGCCAGCAGGCCGACCGAAGCCTCCTACAATGAGCAGTTCTTC	CASRPTEASYNEQFF
TRBD1	.	TRBV18	TRBJ2-7	TGTGCCAGCTCTCCCGGGACAGCCTACGAGCAGTACTTC	CASSPGTAYEQYF
TRBD2	.	TRBV5-1	TRBJ2-1	TGCGCCAGCAGCTTGCTAGCGGGAGGTAGGGATGAGCAGTTCTTC	CASSLLAGGRDEQFF
.	.	TRBV24-1	TRBJ1-1	TGTGCCACCAGTGATCCCGGACGGGACACTGAAGCTTTCTTT	CATSDPGRDTEAFF
TRBD1	.	TRBV6-1	TRBJ1-5	TGTGCCAGCAGTGAAAAGGGGGCAGGAGGTCAGCCCCAGCATTTT	CASSEKGAGGQPQHF
.	.	TRBV7-9	TRBJ2-1	TGTGCCAGCAGCTTGGCCGGGACCCGTGAGCAGTTCTTC	CASSLAGTREQFF